Given below is one T cell receptor (beta chain) in context. This sample is part of a study of patients and donors after allogeneic stem cell transplantation. TCRdb reprocessed the RT-PCR reads via MiXCR and lists one record per CDR3 protein. The table shows approximately 220,000 distinct CDR3 sequences, with 35% to 45% occurring only once. This CDR3 contains 13 residues. Germline-derived CDR1 and CDR2 are SNHLY and FYNNEI. V was pared by 5 bases and J by 6 bases, with 4 bases of the junction left unmatched. The chain recombines TRBV2 with TRBJ2-7; 10 positions agree with TRBD2. The specimen sequenced was blood, either unsorted or a sorted T cell fraction (not recorded which). The TCR comes from a human donor who was either an allogeneic HSCT recipient or a stem cell or donor lymphocyte infusion donor (not recorded which). It is not recorded whose cells these are; they may come from a transplant donor. CDR3 sequence reads: CASSLAGVAEQYF. The CDR3 nucleotides read TGTGCCAGCAGTCTAGCGGGGGTGGCCGAGCAGTACTTC.